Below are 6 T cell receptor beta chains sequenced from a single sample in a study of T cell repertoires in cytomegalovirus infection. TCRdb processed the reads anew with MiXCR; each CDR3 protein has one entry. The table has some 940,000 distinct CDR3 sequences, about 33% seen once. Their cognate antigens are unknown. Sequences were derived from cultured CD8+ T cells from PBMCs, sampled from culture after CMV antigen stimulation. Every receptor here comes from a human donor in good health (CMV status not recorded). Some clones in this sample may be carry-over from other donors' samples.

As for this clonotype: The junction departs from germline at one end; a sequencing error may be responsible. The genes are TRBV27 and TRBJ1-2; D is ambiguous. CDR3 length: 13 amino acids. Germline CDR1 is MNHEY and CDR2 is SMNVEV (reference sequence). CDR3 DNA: TGTGCCAGCAGTTTATCGTCTAACCATGGCTACACCTTC. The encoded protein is CASSLSSNHGYTF.

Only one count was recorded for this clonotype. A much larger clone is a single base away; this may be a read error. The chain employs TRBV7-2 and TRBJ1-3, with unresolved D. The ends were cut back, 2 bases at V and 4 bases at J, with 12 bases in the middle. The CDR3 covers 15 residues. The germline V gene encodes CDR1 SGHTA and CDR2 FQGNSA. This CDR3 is CASSLLGLSGNTIYF. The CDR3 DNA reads TGTGCCAGCAGCTTACTTGGACTGTCCGGAAACACCATATATTTT.

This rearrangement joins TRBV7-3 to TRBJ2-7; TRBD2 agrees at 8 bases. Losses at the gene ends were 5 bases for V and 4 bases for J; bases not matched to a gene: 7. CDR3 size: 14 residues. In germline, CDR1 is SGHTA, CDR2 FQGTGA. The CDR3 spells CASSPREGGYEQYV. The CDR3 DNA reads TGTGCCAGCAGCCCCCGGGAGGGTGGATACGAGCAGTACGTC.

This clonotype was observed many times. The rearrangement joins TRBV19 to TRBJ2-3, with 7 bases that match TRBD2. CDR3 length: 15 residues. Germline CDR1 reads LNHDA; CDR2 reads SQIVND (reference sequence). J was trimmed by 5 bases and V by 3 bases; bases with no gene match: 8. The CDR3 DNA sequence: TGTGCCAGTAGTATCCGGGACTATAGCCTAGATACGCAGTATTTT. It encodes CASSIRDYSLDTQYF. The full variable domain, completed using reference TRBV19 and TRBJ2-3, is DGGITQSPKYLFRKEGQNVTLSCEQNLNHDAMYWYRQDPGQGLRLIYYSQIVNDFQKGDIAEGYSVSREKKESFPLTVTSAQKNPTAFYLCASSIRDYSLDTQYFGPGTRLTVL.

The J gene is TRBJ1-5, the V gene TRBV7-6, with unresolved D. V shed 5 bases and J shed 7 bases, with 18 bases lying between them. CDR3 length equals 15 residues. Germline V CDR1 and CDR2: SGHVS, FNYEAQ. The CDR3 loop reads CASSPLAAGGQPQHF. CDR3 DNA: TGTGCCAGCAGCCCACTGGCGGCGGGCGGCCAGCCCCAGCATTTT.

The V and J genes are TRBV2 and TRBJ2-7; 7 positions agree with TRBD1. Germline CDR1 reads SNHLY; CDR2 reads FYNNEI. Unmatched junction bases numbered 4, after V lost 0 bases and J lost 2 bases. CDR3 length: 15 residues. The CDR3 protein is CASSEALGTAYEQYV. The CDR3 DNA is TGTGCCAGCAGTGAAGCGCTTGGGACAGCCTACGAGCAGTACGTC.